The sequence of this T cell receptor (beta chain) was determined in a study of vaccination and CD4 T cells after COVID-19. Remarks on this clonotype: The antigen is undetermined.

Specified treatment: roughly 10-day PBMC culture with coronavirus spike peptide pools or control peptides (ViraFEST assay). PBMCs were cultured at around 2 million per well with 7.5 to 10 IU/ml IL-2 and approximately 9.4 ug/ml peptide pools. The Oncomine TCR Beta short-read assay was applied to DNA of cultured CD4+ T cells. TCRdb independently ran MiXCR on the PCR reads; one entry per CDR3 protein. This table has over 25,000 distinct CDR3 sequences, about 60% appearing once. The sample in question was CD4+ T cells from blood, cultured in vitro, obtained after SARS-CoV-2 vaccination. This receptor was obtained from a human donor who received a COVID-19 vaccine.

Here the CDR3 reads CASSDPGMNTEAFF. The CDR3 DNA follows: TGTGCCAGCAGTGACCCGGGGATGAACACTGAAGCTTTCTTT. The gene calls are TRBV6-1 and TRBJ1-1; no clear D. The V and J ends lost 3 bases and 0 bases respectively, with 8 bases between them. The V gene's germline CDR1 is MNHNS and CDR2 SASEGT. CDR3 size: 14 residues.